Here is one TCR beta chain with its context. Data came from immunoSEQ multiplex PCR; TCRdb stores just in-frame clones and leaves some out. This sample has around 72,000 clones, with around 86% found just once. The source of the sample is a study of T cell responses to AZD1222 COVID-19 vaccine. Per the germline V gene, CDR1 is MNHEY and CDR2 is SVGAGI. Deletions cut 6 bases from V and 4 bases from J, with 13 bases between. The CDR3 contains 13 residues. Sequencing used peripheral blood, obtained on day 0 of AZD1222 vaccination. The TCR comes from an adult in good health. V and J are TRBV6-5 and TRBJ2-7; D may be TRBD1 (5 bases). CDR3: CASSRTDSYEQYF. The CDR3 DNA follows: TGTGCCAGCAGCCGTACCGACAGTTACGAGCAGTACTTC.